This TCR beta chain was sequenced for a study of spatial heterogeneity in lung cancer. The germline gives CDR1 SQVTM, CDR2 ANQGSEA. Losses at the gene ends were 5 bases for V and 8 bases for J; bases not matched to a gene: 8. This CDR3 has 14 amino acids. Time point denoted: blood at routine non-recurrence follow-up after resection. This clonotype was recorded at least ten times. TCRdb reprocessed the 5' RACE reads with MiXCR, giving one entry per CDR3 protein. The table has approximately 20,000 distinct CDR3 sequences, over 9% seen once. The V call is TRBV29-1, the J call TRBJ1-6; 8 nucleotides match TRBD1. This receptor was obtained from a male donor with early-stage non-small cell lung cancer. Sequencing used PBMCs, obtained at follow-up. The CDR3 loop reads CSVQDRDSDSPLHF. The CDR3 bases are TGCAGCGTTCAGGACAGGGATTCGGATTCACCCCTCCACTTT.